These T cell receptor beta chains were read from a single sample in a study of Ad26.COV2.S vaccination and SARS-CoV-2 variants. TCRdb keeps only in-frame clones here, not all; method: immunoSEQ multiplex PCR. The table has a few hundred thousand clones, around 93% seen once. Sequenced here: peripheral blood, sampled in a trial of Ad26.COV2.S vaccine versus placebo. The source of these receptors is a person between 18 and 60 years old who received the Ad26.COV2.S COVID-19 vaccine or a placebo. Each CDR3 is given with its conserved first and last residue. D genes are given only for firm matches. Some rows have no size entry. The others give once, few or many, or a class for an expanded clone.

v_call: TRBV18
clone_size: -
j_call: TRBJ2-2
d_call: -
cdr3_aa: CASSLSAEAGELFF
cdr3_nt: TGTGCCAGCTCTCTAAGTGCTGAGGCCGGGGAGCTGTTTTTT

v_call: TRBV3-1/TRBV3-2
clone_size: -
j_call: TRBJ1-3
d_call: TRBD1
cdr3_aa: CASSQGQGRRNTIYF
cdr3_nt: TGTGCCAGCAGCCAAGGACAGGGTCGTCGAAACACCATATATTTT

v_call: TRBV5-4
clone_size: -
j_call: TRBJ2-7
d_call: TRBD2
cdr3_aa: CASSRGGLEQYF
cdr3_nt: TGTGCCAGCAGCCGGGGGGGCCTGGAGCAGTACTTC

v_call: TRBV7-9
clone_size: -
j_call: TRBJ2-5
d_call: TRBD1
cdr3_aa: CASSSALSEWTGGETQYF
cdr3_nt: TGTGCCAGCAGCTCTGCTCTTTCAGAGTGGACAGGGGGAGAGACCCAGTACTTC

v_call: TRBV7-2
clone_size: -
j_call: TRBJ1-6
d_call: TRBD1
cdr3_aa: CASSLALVRGVGDSPLHF
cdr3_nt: TGTGCCAGCAGCTTAGCGTTGGTCAGGGGGGTTGGGGATTCACCCCTCCACTTT

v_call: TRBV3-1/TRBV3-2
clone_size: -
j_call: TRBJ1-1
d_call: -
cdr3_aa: CASSHPLTNTEAFF
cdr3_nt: TGTGCCAGCAGCCATCCGTTGACAAACACTGAAGCTTTCTTT

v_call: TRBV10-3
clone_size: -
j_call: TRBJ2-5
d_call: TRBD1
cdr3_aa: CAISYGTGVLNRRETQYF
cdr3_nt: TGTGCCATCAGTTACGGGACAGGGGTCCTCAACCGGAGAGAGACCCAGTACTTC

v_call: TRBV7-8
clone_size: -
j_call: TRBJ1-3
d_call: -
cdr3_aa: CASTERTSSGNTIYF
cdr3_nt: TGTGCCAGCACCGAACGGACGTCCTCTGGAAACACCATATATTTT

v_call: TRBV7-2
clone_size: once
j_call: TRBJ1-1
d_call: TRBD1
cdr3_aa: CASSGRQGITEAFF
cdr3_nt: TGTGCCAGCAGCGGCCGACAGGGGATCACTGAAGCTTTCTTT

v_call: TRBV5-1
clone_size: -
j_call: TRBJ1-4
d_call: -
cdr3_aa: CASSLVPTNEKLFF
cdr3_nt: TGCGCCAGCAGCTTGGTCCCAACTAATGAAAAACTGTTTTTT

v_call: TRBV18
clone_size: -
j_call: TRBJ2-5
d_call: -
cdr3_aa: CASRPAEETQYF
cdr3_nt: TGTGCCAGCCGCCCCGCGGAGGAGACCCAGTACTTC

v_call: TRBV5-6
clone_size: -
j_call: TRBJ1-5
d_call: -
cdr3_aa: CASSRLTGLNQPQHF
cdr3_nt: TGTGCCAGCAGCCGTCTAACAGGACTCAATCAGCCCCAGCATTTT

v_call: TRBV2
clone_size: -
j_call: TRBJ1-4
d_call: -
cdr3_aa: CASSEADLDNEKLFF
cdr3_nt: TGTGCCAGCAGTGAAGCGGACCTGGATAATGAAAAACTGTTTTTT

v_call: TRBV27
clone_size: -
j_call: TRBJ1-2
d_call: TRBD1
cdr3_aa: CASSLTGDGYTF
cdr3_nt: TGTGCCAGCAGTTTAACAGGGGATGGCTACACCTTC

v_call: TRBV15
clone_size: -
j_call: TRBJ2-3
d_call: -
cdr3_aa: CATSRPSQGSPFTDTQYF
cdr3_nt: TGTGCCACCAGCAGACCGTCACAGGGTAGTCCATTCACAGATACGCAGTATTTT

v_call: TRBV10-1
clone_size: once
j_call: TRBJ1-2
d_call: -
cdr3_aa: CASSAGGSRYGYTF
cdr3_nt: TGCGCCAGCAGTGCTGGAGGGAGTAGGTATGGCTACACCTTC

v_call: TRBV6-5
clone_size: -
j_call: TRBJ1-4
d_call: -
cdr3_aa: CASSPTGSLYEKLFF
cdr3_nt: TGTGCCAGCAGCCCAACAGGGTCCTTGTATGAAAAACTGTTTTTT

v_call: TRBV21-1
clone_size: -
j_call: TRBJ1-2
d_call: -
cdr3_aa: CASSKERSTTNYGYTF
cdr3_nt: TGTGCCAGCAGCAAAGAGAGATCCACAACGAACTATGGCTACACCTTC

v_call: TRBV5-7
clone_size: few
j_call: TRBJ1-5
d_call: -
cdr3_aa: CASSFSPAGSNQPQHF
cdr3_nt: TGTGCCAGCAGCTTTTCCCCGGCAGGTAGCAATCAGCCCCAGCATTTT

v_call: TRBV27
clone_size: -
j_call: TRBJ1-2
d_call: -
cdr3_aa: CASSQGRGLYGYTF
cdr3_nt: TGTGCCAGCAGTCAAGGAAGAGGCTTATATGGCTACACCTTC

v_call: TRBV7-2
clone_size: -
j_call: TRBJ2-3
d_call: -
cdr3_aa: CASSLDRAGSDTQYF
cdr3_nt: TGTGCCAGCAGCTTAGACAGAGCAGGATCAGATACGCAGTATTTT

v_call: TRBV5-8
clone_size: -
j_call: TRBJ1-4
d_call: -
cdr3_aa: CASSSLWGGTNEKLFF
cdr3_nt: TGTGCCAGCAGCTCCCTCTGGGGGGGAACTAATGAAAAACTGTTTTTT

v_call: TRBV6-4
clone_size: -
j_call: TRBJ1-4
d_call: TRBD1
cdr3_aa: CASSAETGENEKLFF
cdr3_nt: TGTGCCAGCAGTGCCGAGACAGGGGAAAATGAAAAACTGTTTTTT

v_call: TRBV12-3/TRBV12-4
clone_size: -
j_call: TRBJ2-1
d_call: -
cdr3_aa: CASRRPNNEQFF
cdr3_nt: TGTGCCAGCAGACGACCAAACAATGAGCAGTTCTTC

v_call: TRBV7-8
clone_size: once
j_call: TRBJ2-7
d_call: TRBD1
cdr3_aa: CASSRGGQPPYEQYF
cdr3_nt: TGTGCCAGCAGCCGAGGGGGACAGCCTCCATACGAGCAGTACTTC

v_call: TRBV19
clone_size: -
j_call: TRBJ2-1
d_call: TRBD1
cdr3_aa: CASRNPGQGAGEQFF
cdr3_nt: TGTGCCAGTAGGAACCCGGGACAGGGGGCTGGAGAGCAGTTCTTC

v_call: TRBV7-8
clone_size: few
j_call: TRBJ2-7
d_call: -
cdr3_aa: CASSFGRSYEQYF
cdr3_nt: TGTGCCAGCAGCTTCGGCCGATCCTACGAGCAGTACTTC

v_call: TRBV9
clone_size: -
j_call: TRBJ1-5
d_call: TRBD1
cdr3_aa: CASSDGTGPNQPQHF
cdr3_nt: TGTGCCAGCAGTGACGGGACAGGGCCTAATCAGCCCCAGCATTTT

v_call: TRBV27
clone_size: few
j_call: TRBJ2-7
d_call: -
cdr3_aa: CASSRQGLITYEQYF
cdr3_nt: TGTGCCAGCAGCCGACAGGGACTAATAACCTACGAGCAGTACTTC

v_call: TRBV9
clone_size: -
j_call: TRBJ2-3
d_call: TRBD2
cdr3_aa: CASSVMRLAGGRTDTQYF
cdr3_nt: TGTGCCAGCAGCGTGATGAGACTAGCGGGGGGGAGAACAGATACGCAGTATTTT

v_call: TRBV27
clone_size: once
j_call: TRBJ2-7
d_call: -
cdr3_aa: CASSLGDKYEQYF
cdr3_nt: TGTGCCAGCAGTTTAGGGGACAAGTACGAGCAGTACTTC

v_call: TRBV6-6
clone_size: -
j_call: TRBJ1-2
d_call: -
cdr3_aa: CASSSTGQAWGYTF
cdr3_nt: TGTGCCAGCAGCTCTACAGGGCAAGCTTGGGGCTACACCTTC

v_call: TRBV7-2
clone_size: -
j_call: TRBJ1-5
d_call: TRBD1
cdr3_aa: CASSLGTVNQPQHF
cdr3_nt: TGTGCCAGCAGCCTTGGGACAGTCAATCAGCCCCAGCATTTT

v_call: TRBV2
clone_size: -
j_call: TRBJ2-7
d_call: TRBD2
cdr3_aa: CASSDLGLAGAMYQQYF
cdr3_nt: TGTGCCAGCAGTGATTTGGGACTAGCGGGGGCCATGTACCAGCAGTACTTC

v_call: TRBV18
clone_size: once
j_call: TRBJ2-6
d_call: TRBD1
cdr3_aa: CASSPNQGAGANVLTF
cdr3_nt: TGTGCCAGCTCACCAAACCAGGGGGCTGGGGCCAACGTCCTGACTTTC

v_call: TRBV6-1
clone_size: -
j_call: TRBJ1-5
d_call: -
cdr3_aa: CASSEFIIGRVVWQPQHF
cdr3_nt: TGTGCCAGCAGTGAATTCATTATCGGCAGGGTAGTATGGCAGCCCCAGCATTTT

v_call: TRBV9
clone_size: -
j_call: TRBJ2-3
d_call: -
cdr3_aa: CASSETSSTDTQYF
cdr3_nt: TGTGCCAGCAGCGAGACCTCTAGCACAGATACGCAGTATTTT

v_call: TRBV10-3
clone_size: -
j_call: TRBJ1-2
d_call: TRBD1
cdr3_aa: CAIRDRVFDGYTF
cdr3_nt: TGTGCCATCAGGGACAGGGTTTTCGATGGCTACACCTTC

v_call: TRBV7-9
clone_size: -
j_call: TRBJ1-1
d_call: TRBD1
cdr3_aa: CASSPTGVLAEAFF
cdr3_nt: TGTGCCAGCAGCCCTACAGGGGTTCTCGCTGAAGCTTTCTTT

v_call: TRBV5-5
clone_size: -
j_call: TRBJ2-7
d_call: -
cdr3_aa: CASSPGQMRPCYEQYF
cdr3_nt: TGTGCCAGCAGCCCAGGACAGATGCGCCCTTGCTACGAGCAGTACTTC